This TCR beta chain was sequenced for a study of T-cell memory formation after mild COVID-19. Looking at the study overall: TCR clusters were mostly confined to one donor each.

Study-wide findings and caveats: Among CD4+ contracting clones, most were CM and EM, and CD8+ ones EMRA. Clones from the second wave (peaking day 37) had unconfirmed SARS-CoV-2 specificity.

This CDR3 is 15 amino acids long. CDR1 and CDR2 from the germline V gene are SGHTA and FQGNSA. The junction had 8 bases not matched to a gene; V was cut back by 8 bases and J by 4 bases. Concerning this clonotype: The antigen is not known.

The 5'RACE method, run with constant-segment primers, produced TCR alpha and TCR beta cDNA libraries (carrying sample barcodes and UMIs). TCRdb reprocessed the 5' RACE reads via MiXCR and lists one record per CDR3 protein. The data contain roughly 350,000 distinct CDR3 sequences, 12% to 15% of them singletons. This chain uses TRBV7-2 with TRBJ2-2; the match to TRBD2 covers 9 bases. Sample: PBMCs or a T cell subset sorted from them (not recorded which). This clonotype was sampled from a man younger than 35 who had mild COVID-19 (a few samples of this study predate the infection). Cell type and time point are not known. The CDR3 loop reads CASGTSYMFTGELFF. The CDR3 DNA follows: TGTGCCAGCGGGACTAGCTATATGTTCACCGGGGAGCTGTTTTTT.